This T cell receptor beta chain was sequenced for a study of metastatic and nonmetastatic thyroid tumors. Across the whole study: Across peripheral blood and tumor or nodule tissue samples taken from malignant and benign thyroid patients, the repertoires were compared with one another. Study-wide results and caveats: Benign nodules reportedly had significantly lower TCR beta diversity than malignant thyroid tumors in blood and tumor.

In the original analysis: Clinicopathological groups supplied CDR3 differences that were used to build a distant-metastasis classifier for papillary thyroid cancer. TCRdb reprocessed the PCR reads via MiXCR. These V and J calls rely on TCRdb rather than the paper's analysis. The table shows some 15,000 clones, with 22% occurring only once. This CDR3 contains 12 residues. V was shortened by 3 bases and J by 1 base, with 6 bases between the two germline ends. Germline CDR1 and CDR2: DFQATT and SNEGSKA (reference sequence). On this clone itself: What it recognizes is unknown.

None of the patients had undergone any treatment ahead of thyroid surgery. The chain employs TRBV20-1 and TRBJ1-1, with no clear D. Specimen: adjacent normal tissue. This clonotype originated in a female donor with papillary thyroid cancer or a benign thyroid nodule (not recorded which). Some clones in this sample may be carry-over from other donors' samples. The CDR3 coding sequence is TGCAGTGCTAGCTTCTGGAACACTGAAGCTTTCTTT. Translation: CSASFWNTEAFF.